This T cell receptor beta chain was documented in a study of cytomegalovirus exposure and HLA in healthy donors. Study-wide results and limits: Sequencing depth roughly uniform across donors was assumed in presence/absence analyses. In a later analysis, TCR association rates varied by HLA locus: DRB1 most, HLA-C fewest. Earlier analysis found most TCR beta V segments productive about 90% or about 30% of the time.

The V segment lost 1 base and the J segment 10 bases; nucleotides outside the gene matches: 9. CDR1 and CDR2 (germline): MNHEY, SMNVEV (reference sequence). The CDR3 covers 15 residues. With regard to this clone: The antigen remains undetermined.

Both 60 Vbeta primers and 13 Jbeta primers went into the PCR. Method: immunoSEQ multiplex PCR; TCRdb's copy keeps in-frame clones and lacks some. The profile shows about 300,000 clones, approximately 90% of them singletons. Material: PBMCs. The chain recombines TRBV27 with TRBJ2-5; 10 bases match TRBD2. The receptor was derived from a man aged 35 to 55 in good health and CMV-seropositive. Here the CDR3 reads CASSLLASGSRGQYF. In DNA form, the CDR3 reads TGTGCCAGCAGTTTATTGGCTAGCGGGAGTAGGGGCCAGTACTTC.